The 29 T cell receptor beta chains below come from one sample, sequenced in a study of blood T cell repertoires in COVID-19. TCRdb's copy holds only in-frame clones and misses some; the assay was immunoSEQ multiplex PCR. The sample has about 260,000 clones, 90% seen once. Sequenced sample: peripheral blood. The receptor source for this set is a woman in her thirties or forties with acute or convalescent COVID-19.

This chain links TRBV7-2 with TRBJ2-1, with D unclear. CDR1 SGHTA and CDR2 FQGNSA come from the germline V gene. The V gene lost 2 bases and the J gene lost 2 bases, with 13 bases spanning the gap. The CDR3 consists of 16 residues. CDR3 region: CASSLYVQSPYNEQFF. The DNA for the CDR3 is TGTGCCAGCAGCTTATATGTCCAGTCGCCCTACAATGAGCAGTTCTTC.

The CDR3 DNA reads as TGCGCCAGCAGCCAAAATCCGAGAGCCCCAGGCTACTTC. Residues: CASSQNPRAPGYF. The genes are TRBV4-1 and TRBJ2-4; the D is unclear. The CDR3 sequence is 13 residues long. Trimming pared 2 bases from V and 16 bases from J, leaving 18 bases between. Germline V gene data show CDR1 as MGHRA and CDR2 as YSYEKL.

The chain carries TRBV4-1 and TRBJ1-4, with D unclear. This CDR3 comprises 15 residues. V lost 0 bases, J lost 5 bases, and 10 bases lay in between. The germline CDR1 and CDR2 sequences are MGHRA and YSYEKL. The CDR3 is CASSQDPSSNEKLFF. The CDR3 DNA reads TGCGCCAGCAGCCAAGATCCGTCTTCGAATGAAAAACTGTTTTTT.

The chain combines TRBV29-1 with TRBJ1-6, with 8 nucleotides matching TRBD1. V lost 6 bases, J lost 9 bases, and 13 bases stayed unmatched. The CDR3 loop spans 15 amino acids. CDR1 is SQVTM and CDR2 is ANQGSEA in the germline V gene. In nucleotides, the CDR3 is TGCAGCGTCAAGACAGGGGAGACGTTGAGTTCACCCCTCCACTTT. Its translation: CSVKTGETLSSPLHF.

V is TRBV30 and J is TRBJ1-1, with 7 bases matching TRBD1. This CDR3 has 13 amino acids. V gave up 2 bases and J gave up 7 bases; unmatched junction bases: 7. Germline V gene sequence: CDR1 GTSNPN, CDR2 SVGIG (reference sequence). The CDR3 region has the DNA TGTGCCTGGAGTACTGGGACAGCCAATGAAGCTTTCTTT. Translated, it gives CAWSTGTANEAFF.

The rearrangement links TRBV9 to TRBJ1-6, with D possibly matching TRBD1 (5 bases). Germline V lookup: CDR1 SGDLS, CDR2 YYNGEE. The CDR3 is 16 amino acids. V lost 0 bases and J lost 7, with 14 bases in between. The CDR3, as DNA: TGTGCCAGCAGCGTAGATGGCAGGGAAGAAAATTCACCCCTCCACTTT. It yields the protein CASSVDGREENSPLHF.

The V gene is TRBV6-5, the J gene TRBJ2-3, with a tentative D call TRBD1 (5 bases). V was trimmed by 6 bases and J by 4 bases, leaving 14 bases between them. Germline-derived CDR1 and CDR2 are MNHEY and SVGAGI. This CDR3 has 14 amino acids. Here the CDR3 reads CASSLNRFADTQYF. For the CDR3, the DNA is TGTGCCAGCAGCCTCAACAGGTTTGCAGATACGCAGTATTTT.

Worth noting for this clone: The sample contains more than one DNA sequence encoding this CDR3. The chain carries TRBV19 and TRBJ1-1; the D gene is possibly TRBD1 (5 bases). CDR3 length: 14 amino acids. Germline CDR1 is LNHDA and CDR2 is SQIVND (reference sequence). Between the trimmed V and J ends, which lost 3 bases and 1 base, there was a span of 9 bases. CDR3 amino acids: CASSIAGSNTEAFF. The CDR3 coding sequence is TGTGCCAGTAGTATCGCAGGGTCGAACACTGAAGCTTTCTTT. Using reference TRBV19 and TRBJ1-1 for the parts outside the CDR3, the full variable domain is DGGITQSPKYLFRKEGQNVTLSCEQNLNHDAMYWYRQDPGQGLRLIYYSQIVNDFQKGDIAEGYSVSREKKESFPLTVTSAQKNPTAFYLCASSIAGSNTEAFFGQGTRLTVV.

V usage is TRBV19 and J usage is TRBJ1-4, with 9 bases aligning to TRBD1. Trimming at V came to 4 bases and at J to 9 bases, leaving 9 bases not matched to a gene. Looked up from germline, CDR1 is LNHDA and CDR2 is SQIVND (reference sequence). The CDR3 has 15 residues. DNA of the CDR3: TGTGCCAGTAGTACGCAGGGACAGGGCGCTAAAAAACTGTTTTTT. It translates to CASSTQGQGAKKLFF.

The rearrangement joins TRBV7-9 to TRBJ1-3; 9 nucleotides match TRBD1. J lost 2 bases, V lost 2 bases, and 1 base had no gene match. Germline V CDR1 and CDR2: SEHNR, FQNEAQ (reference sequence). The CDR3 sequence is 15 residues long. Here the CDR3 DNA reads TGTGCCAGCAGCTTAACAGGGGGCACTGGAAACACCATATATTTT. This codes for CASSLTGGTGNTIYF.

The CDR3 spells CASTSGDSPANYGYTF. Written as DNA, the CDR3 is TGCGCCAGCACCTCGGGGGACAGCCCTGCTAACTATGGCTACACCTTC. The chain couples TRBV5-1 to TRBJ1-2, with 7 bases aligning to TRBD1. The germline CDR1 and CDR2 sequences are SGHRS and YFSETQ. The CDR3 loop spans 16 amino acids. Germline trimming cut 6 bases from V and 0 bases from J; bases unmatched to any gene: 11.

The V gene is TRBV18, the J gene TRBJ1-6; D is possibly TRBD1 (6 bases). In germline, CDR1 is KGHSH, CDR2 LQKENI. V was pared by 2 bases and J by 1 base, with 12 bases between. The length of the CDR3 is 17 residues. CDR3 loop: CASSPTGIGSYNSPLHF. In nucleotides, the CDR3 is TGTGCCAGCTCACCAACAGGGATTGGATCCTATAATTCACCCCTCCACTTT.

The chain combines TRBV6-4 with TRBJ2-1; 8 bases agree with TRBD1. Trimming took 0 bases from V and 10 from J; bases not matched to a gene: 11. The length of the CDR3 is 16 residues. Per germline, CDR1 MRHNA and CDR2 SNTAGT. The CDR3 DNA follows: TGTGCCAGCAGTGACTCGAGCAGGGGGCACGAAGGAGAGCAGTTCTTC. It specifies CASSDSSRGHEGEQFF.

The chain uses TRBV5-1 and TRBJ2-5; 12 bases align to TRBD2. The CDR3 runs 17 residues. V was clipped by 3 bases and J by 4 bases; unmatched bases: 10. Germline V gene lookup returns CDR1 SGHRS and CDR2 YFSETQ. CDR3 amino acids: CASSSTLAGGPGETQYF. CDR3 in DNA: TGCGCCAGCAGCTCAACCCTAGCGGGGGGGCCGGGAGAGACCCAGTACTTC.

The chain has TRBV19 and TRBJ1-2, with TRBD1 matching 7 bases. This CDR3 contains 14 residues. Germline V gene sequence: CDR1 LNHDA, CDR2 SQIVND (reference sequence). The J segment lost 1 base and the V segment lost 5 bases, leaving 4 bases of the junction unmatched. Here the CDR3 reads CASSSGQDNYGYTF. CDR3 bases: TGTGCCAGTAGTTCCGGACAGGATAACTATGGCTACACCTTC.

For the CDR3, the DNA is TGTGCCAGCAGCTCACCCCCTGCAGGGCCGACTTACAATGAGCAGTTCTTC. Amino acids: CASSSPPAGPTYNEQFF. This rearrangement joins TRBV9 to TRBJ2-1; maybe TRBD1 (5 bases). Germline V gene lookup returns CDR1 SGDLS and CDR2 YYNGEE. The V end was cut by 4 bases, the J end by 4 bases, with 21 bases between. The CDR3 extends over 17 amino acids. Full variable domain (outside the CDR3, taken from reference TRBV9 and TRBJ2-1): DSGVTQTPKHLITATGQRVTLRCSPRSGDLSVYWYQQSLDQGLQFLIQYYNGEERAKGNILERFSAQQFPDLHSELNLSSLELGDSALYFCASSSPPAGPTYNEQFFGPGTRLTVL.

V is TRBV5-5 and J is TRBJ2-7, with D possibly matching TRBD1 (5 bases). This CDR3 is built from 15 residues. The V end lost 4 bases, the J end lost 2 bases, and 16 bases lay between the germline ends. Germline CDR1 SGHKS, CDR2 YYEKEE (reference sequence). CDR3 DNA sequence: TGTGCCAGCAGCCTGGGGCAGGGTCGTACCTACGAGCAGTACGTC. Its translation: CASSLGQGRTYEQYV.

This clone was detected a few times. DNA of the CDR3: TGTGCCACCAGTGATATGCAGGGGTATGGCTACACCTTC. The encoded protein is CATSDMQGYGYTF. The V call is TRBV24-1, the J call TRBJ1-2; D perhaps matches TRBD1 (6 bases). Trimming took off 3 bases at V and 5 bases at J, with 9 bases between the two ends. The CDR3 loop spans 13 amino acids. Germline V gene lookup returns CDR1 KGHDR and CDR2 SFDVKD.

In DNA form, the CDR3 reads TGTGCCAGCAGTTACTCGAGTTCTAGCGGGAGCCCTACAACCTACAATGAGCAGTTCTTC. Its translation: CASSYSSSSGSPTTYNEQFF. The rearrangement uses TRBV6-2 or TRBV6-3 and TRBJ2-1, with 10 bases lining up with TRBD2. Germline V gene lookup returns CDR1 MNHEY and CDR2 SVGEGT. This CDR3 region has 20 residues. The V gene end was trimmed by 0 bases and the J gene end by 2 bases; junction bases not matched to a gene: 13.

V is TRBV3-1 (or the pseudogene TRBV3-2) and J is TRBJ2-1; D is perhaps TRBD2 (5 bases). CDR1 and CDR2 (germline): LGHDT, YNNKEL (reference sequence). The V end was cut by 4 bases, the J end by 0 bases, with 19 bases between. This CDR3 comprises 18 residues. The CDR3 spells CASSPGFWERSSYNEQFF. The DNA of the CDR3 is TGTGCCAGCAGCCCAGGCTTTTGGGAGCGGAGCTCCTACAATGAGCAGTTCTTC.

The chain is built from TRBV30 and TRBJ1-2; D unclear. V lost 3 bases, J lost 2 bases, and 19 bases lay in between. In germline, CDR1 is GTSNPN, CDR2 SVGIG (reference sequence). There are 16 residues in the CDR3. CDR3 nucleotide sequence: TGTGCCTGGAGACACAGACTAAACAGCAAAAACTATGGCTACACCTTC. Amino acid sequence: CAWRHRLNSKNYGYTF.

V and J are TRBV4-1 and TRBJ1-1; no firm D call. This CDR3 spans 15 amino acids. The V gene's germline CDR1 is MGHRA and CDR2 YSYEKL. V was pared by 4 bases and J by 0 bases, with 12 bases between. The CDR3 spells CASSPRRMLNTEAFF. The CDR3 nucleotides are TGCGCCAGCAGCCCCCGGAGGATGTTGAACACTGAAGCTTTCTTT.

This chain joins TRBV29-1 and TRBJ2-2; possibly TRBD1 for D (5 bases). This CDR3 has 12 amino acids. Trimming pared 7 bases from V and 0 bases from J, leaving 6 bases between. In germline, CDR1 is SQVTM, CDR2 ANQGSEA. CDR3 amino acids: CSGRANTGELFF. CDR3 bases: TGCAGCGGCAGGGCGAACACCGGGGAGCTGTTTTTT.

The CDR3 bases are TGTGCCAGCTCACCAACGGCAGGGGAGGGCTATGGCTACACCTTC. It specifies CASSPTAGEGYGYTF. The V call is TRBV18, the J call TRBJ1-2, with D possibly being TRBD1 (6 bases). The germline V gene has CDR1 KGHSH and CDR2 LQKENI. This CDR3 is 15 amino acids long. V gave up 2 bases and J gave up 4 bases, with 14 bases separating them.

This clone was seen only once. The CDR3 region is CASSALVTSGDTQYF. CDR3 nucleotides: TGTGCCAGCAGCGCACTGGTTACTAGCGGAGATACGCAGTATTTT. The V and J genes are TRBV7-8 and TRBJ2-3; 8 bases line up with TRBD2. CDR1 is SGHVS, CDR2 FQNEAQ, per germline. Trimming at V came to 5 bases and at J to 5 bases, leaving 9 bases not matched to a gene. CDR3 length: 15 amino acids.

The V and J genes are TRBV24-1 and TRBJ1-2; 11 nucleotides agree with TRBD1. CDR3 size: 16 residues. The trim removed 1 base at V and 3 bases at J, leaving 3 bases unmatched. The V gene's germline CDR1 is KGHDR and CDR2 SFDVKD. The CDR3 DNA follows: TGTGCCACCAGTGATTTAGGGACAGGGGGGGACTATGGCTACACCTTC. Translated, it gives CATSDLGTGGDYGYTF.

This clone has just a few counts. The J gene is TRBJ1-2, the V gene TRBV27, with D tentatively TRBD1 (6 bases). V shed 3 bases and J shed 4 bases, with 9 bases lying between them. The CDR3 has 13 residues. CDR1 and CDR2 from the germline V gene are MNHEY and SMNVEV (reference sequence). Here the CDR3 DNA reads TGTGCCAGCAGTTTGGGACATGGCTATGGCTACACCTTC. Translating it yields CASSLGHGYGYTF.

The chain carries TRBV7-9 and TRBJ1-2; 7 bases are a match to TRBD1. The CDR3 totals 14 residues. V was clipped by 2 bases and J by 10 bases; unmatched bases: 10. Germline CDR1 SEHNR, CDR2 FQNEAQ (reference sequence). CDR3 in DNA: TGTGCCAGCAGCTTATATCGGGACAGTGGGAACTACACCTTC. Amino acid sequence: CASSLYRDSGNYTF.

This clone was picked up a small number of times. The rearrangement joins TRBV5-6 to TRBJ1-2, with D unclear. This CDR3 comprises 14 residues. Germline-derived CDR1 and CDR2 are SGHDT and YYEEEE. The V and J ends lost 0 bases and 3 bases respectively, with 9 bases between them. DNA for the CDR3: TGTGCCAGCAGCTTGGGGGCCCAGGACTATGGCTACACCTTC. This encodes CASSLGAQDYGYTF.